One sample yielded the 13 T cell receptor beta chains listed below, sequenced in a study of T cell responses to AZD1222 COVID-19 vaccine. Sequencing used immunoSEQ multiplex PCR; TCRdb keeps in-frame clones, though not all of them. The sample contains some 150,000 clones, 90% of which appear only once. Sequences were derived from peripheral blood, sampled on day 0 of AZD1222 vaccination. Every receptor here comes from an adult in good health.

This clone was recorded once. J is TRBJ1-3 and V is TRBV30; D not resolved. Germline V gene sequence: CDR1 GTSNPN, CDR2 SVGIG (reference sequence). V lost 3 bases and J lost 2, with 14 bases in between. The CDR3 totals 15 residues. CDR3 sequence reads: CAWRSSGIPGNTIYF. DNA of the CDR3: TGTGCCTGGAGGTCCAGCGGAATACCTGGAAACACCATATATTTT.

The chain carries TRBV2 and TRBJ1-5; TRBD1 matches 8 bases. V lost 5 bases and J lost 6; bases outside the gene matches: 9. The CDR3 loop spans 15 amino acids. The germline V gene has CDR1 SNHLY and CDR2 FYNNEI. The CDR3 loop is CASSTDRGPIQPQHF. Here the CDR3 DNA reads TGTGCCAGCAGTACCGACAGGGGTCCCATTCAGCCCCAGCATTTT.

V usage is TRBV12-3 or TRBV12-4 and J usage is TRBJ2-7, with TRBD2 matching over 8 bases. This CDR3 has 13 residues. The J segment lost 2 bases and the V segment lost 6 bases, leaving 3 bases of the junction unmatched. CDR3 nucleotide sequence: TGTGCCAGCAGCCCCGGGAGGGCCTACGAGCAGTACTTC. Its protein product is CASSPGRAYEQYF.

V usage is TRBV10-3 and J usage is TRBJ1-2; 10 bases agree with TRBD1. The CDR3 is made up of 15 amino acids. The junction had 1 base not matched to a gene; V was cut back by 0 bases and J by 3 bases. The germline V gene encodes CDR1 ENHRY and CDR2 SYGVKD. Here the CDR3 reads CAISESGTGDYGYTF. For the CDR3, the DNA is TGTGCCATCAGTGAGTCGGGGACAGGGGACTATGGCTACACCTTC.

This rearrangement joins TRBV19 to TRBJ1-4; possibly TRBD1 for D (5 bases). This CDR3 is built from 17 residues. Trimming left V 4 bases short and J 5 bases short, with 20 bases between. Germline CDR1 LNHDA, CDR2 SQIVND (reference sequence). The CDR3 region is CASSTLQGFRVNEKLFF. The CDR3 DNA follows: TGTGCCAGTAGTACACTCCAGGGTTTCCGTGTGAATGAAAAACTGTTTTTT.

This rearrangement joins TRBV30 to TRBJ1-6; no firm D call. The germline gives CDR1 GTSNPN, CDR2 SVGIG (reference sequence). This CDR3 comprises 13 residues. V was shortened by 6 bases and J by 9 bases, with 15 bases between the two germline ends. The CDR3 DNA reads TGTGCCTGTAGGGAAAGCGGAATTTCACCCCTCCACTTT. Amino acid sequence: CACRESGISPLHF.

J is TRBJ1-1 and V is TRBV5-4; the D is unclear. V lost 4 bases, J lost 0 bases, and 13 bases lay in between. Germline V CDR1 and CDR2: SGHNT, YYREEE (reference sequence). The CDR3 runs 15 residues. CDR3 amino acids: CASSPTAVMNTEAFF. The DNA of the CDR3 is TGTGCCAGCAGCCCTACTGCTGTAATGAACACTGAAGCTTTCTTT.

CDR3 bases: TGTGCCAGCAGTTTATGGGGGAGCACAGATACGCAGTATTTT. Translation: CASSLWGSTDTQYF. The chain employs TRBV27 and TRBJ2-3; D is perhaps TRBD1 or TRBD2 (5 bases each). The germline CDR1 and CDR2 sequences are MNHEY and SMNVEV (reference sequence). The CDR3 runs to 14 residues. Trimming pared 1 base from V and 0 bases from J, leaving 5 bases between.

The J gene is TRBJ1-1, the V gene TRBV4-3, with 10 bases lining up with TRBD1. The CDR3 runs to 13 residues. The V gene end was trimmed by 4 bases and the J gene end by 4 bases; junction bases not matched to a gene: 0. From germline, CDR1 is LGHNA and CDR2 YSLEER. The CDR3 bases are TGCGCCAGCAGCCGGGACAGGGGCACTGAAGCTTTCTTT. Translation: CASSRDRGTEAFF.

The chain couples TRBV4-1 to TRBJ1-1; D gene unclear. CDR3 length equals 12 residues. The V gene's germline CDR1 is MGHRA and CDR2 YSYEKL. With 2 bases removed from V and 11 bases from J, the gap between germline ends came to 12 bases. The DNA of the CDR3 is TGCGCCAGCAGCCAATCGACACGGGTGGCTTTCTTT. The encoded protein is CASSQSTRVAFF.

The V call is TRBV6-5, the J call TRBJ1-1, with 7 nucleotides matching TRBD1. Germline loops: CDR1 MNHEY, CDR2 SVGAGI. V shed 6 bases, J shed 4 bases, and the junction held 5 bases outside the gene matches. This CDR3 is built from 13 residues. The CDR3, as DNA: TGTGCCAGCAGCTTGACAGGGACCACTGAAGCTTTCTTT. Protein sequence: CASSLTGTTEAFF.

The chain couples TRBV7-8 to TRBJ2-1, with 9 bases aligning to TRBD2. The CDR3 covers 19 residues. V lost 0 bases and J lost 1; bases outside the gene matches: 10. Germline V CDR1 and CDR2: SGHVS, FQNEAQ. CDR3 region: CASSLAGSGSSFSYNEQFF. CDR3 nucleotides: TGTGCCAGCAGCTTAGCGGGTAGCGGGAGCTCTTTTTCCTACAATGAGCAGTTCTTC.

The chain has TRBV10-3 and TRBJ2-6; 10 nucleotides line up with TRBD1. Unmatched junction bases numbered 5, after V lost 8 bases and J lost 1 base. The CDR3 length is 16 residues. CDR1 and CDR2 (germline): ENHRY, SYGVKD. DNA for the CDR3: TGTGCCATCTCAGGACAGGGGGGTTCTGGGGCCAACGTCCTGACTTTC. Its translation: CAISGQGGSGANVLTF.